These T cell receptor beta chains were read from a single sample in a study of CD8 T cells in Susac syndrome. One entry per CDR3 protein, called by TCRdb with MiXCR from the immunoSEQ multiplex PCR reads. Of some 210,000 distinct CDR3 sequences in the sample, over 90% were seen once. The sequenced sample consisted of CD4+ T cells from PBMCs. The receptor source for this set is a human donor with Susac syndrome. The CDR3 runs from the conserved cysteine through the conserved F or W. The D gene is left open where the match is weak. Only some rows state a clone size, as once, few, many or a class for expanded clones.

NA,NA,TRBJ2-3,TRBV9,TGTGCCAGCAGCCAACTAGCCCAAGATACGCAGTATTTT,CASSQLAQDTQYF
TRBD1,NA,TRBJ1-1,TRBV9,TGTGCCAGCAGCGTAGAGCCCTGGACAGGGGGGAACACTGAAGCTTTCTTT,CASSVEPWTGGNTEAFF
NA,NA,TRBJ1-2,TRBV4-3,TGCGCCAGCAGCCAAGATCTATTGGGACTTTGGGGCTACACCTTC,CASSQDLLGLWGYTF
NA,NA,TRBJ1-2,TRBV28,TGTGCCAGCAGTTTAGAGACAGCCGGTTACACCTTC,CASSLETAGYTF
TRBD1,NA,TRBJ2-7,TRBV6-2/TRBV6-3,TGTGCCAGCAGTAACAGGGGATTCGACGAGCAGTACTTC,CASSNRGFDEQYF
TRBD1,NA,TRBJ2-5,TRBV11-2,TGTGCCAGCAGCTGGCCCGGGACAGGCCAAGAGACCCAGTACTTC,CASSWPGTGQETQYF
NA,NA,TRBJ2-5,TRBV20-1,TGCAGTGCTAGAGATTCACCGGCCAGGGGAAAGACCCAGTACTTC,CSARDSPARGKTQYF
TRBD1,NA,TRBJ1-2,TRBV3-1,TGTGCCAGCAGCCGGGGACAGCGAAACTATGGCTACACCTTC,CASSRGQRNYGYTF
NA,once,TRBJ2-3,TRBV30,TGTGCCTGGAGTGTCCGGGGACGCGATACGCAGTATTTT,CAWSVRGRDTQYF
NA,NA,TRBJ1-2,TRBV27,TGTGCCAGCAGGATACGGACGGAAGATTATGGCTACACCTTC,CASRIRTEDYGYTF
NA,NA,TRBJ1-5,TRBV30,TGTGCCTGGAGTTCTGGGGTCGATCAGCCCCAGCATTTT,CAWSSGVDQPQHF
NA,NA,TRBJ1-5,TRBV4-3,TGCGCCAGCAGCCAAGATATGAGGGGCAATCAGCCCCAGCATTTT,CASSQDMRGNQPQHF
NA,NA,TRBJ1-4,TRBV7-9,TGTGCCAGCAGCTACGGCTCGGGGACAACTAATGAAAAACTGTTTTTT,CASSYGSGTTNEKLFF
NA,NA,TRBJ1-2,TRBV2,TGTGCCAGCATCCAGGGAGGCTATGGCTACACCTTC,CASIQGGYGYTF
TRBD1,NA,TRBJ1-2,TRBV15,TGTGCCACCTTAGAGGGCAGGGGGCTGCGGTATGGCTACACCTTC,CATLEGRGLRYGYTF
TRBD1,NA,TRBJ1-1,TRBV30,TGTGCCAAAGGGGGCCAGGGTACTGAAGCTTTCTTT,CAKGGQGTEAFF
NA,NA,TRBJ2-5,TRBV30,TGTGCCTGGAGTGTAGAAGGTGCCCCGGAGACCCAGTACTTC,CAWSVEGAPETQYF
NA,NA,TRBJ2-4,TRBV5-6,TGTGCCAGCAGCGCGGGACTAGCCAAAAACATTCAGTACTTC,CASSAGLAKNIQYF
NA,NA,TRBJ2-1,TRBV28,TGTGCCAGCATAGAGCAGGCCCTAATCTCCTCCAATGAGCAGTTCTTC,CASIEQALISSNEQFF
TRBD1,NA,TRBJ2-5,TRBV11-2,TGTGCCAGCAGCTTCGACAGGGACCGGGAGACCCAGTACTTC,CASSFDRDRETQYF
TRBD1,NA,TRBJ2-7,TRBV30,TGTGCCTTTTCCGGAGAGGGGGCCCGGCGTTACGAGCAGTACTTC,CAFSGEGARRYEQYF
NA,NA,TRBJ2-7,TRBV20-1,TGCAGTGCTCCTCTGAGGGAGCAGTACTTC,CSAPLREQYF
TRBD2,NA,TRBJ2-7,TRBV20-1,TGCAGTGCTAGAGATCCGAAGAGCGGGGGTGATTACTACGAGCAGTACTTC,CSARDPKSGGDYYEQYF